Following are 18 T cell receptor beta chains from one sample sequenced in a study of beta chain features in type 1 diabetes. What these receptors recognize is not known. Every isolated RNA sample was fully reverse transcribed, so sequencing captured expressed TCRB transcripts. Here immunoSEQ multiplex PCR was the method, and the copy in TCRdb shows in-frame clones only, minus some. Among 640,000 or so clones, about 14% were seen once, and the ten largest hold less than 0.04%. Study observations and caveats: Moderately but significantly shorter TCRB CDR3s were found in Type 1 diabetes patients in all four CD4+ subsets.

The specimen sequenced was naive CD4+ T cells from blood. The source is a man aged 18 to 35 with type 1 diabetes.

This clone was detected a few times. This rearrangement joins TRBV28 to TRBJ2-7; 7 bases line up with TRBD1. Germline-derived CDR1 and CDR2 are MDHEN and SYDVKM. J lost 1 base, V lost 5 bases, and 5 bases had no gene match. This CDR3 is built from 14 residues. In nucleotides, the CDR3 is TGTGCCAGCAGTCCCCCGGGACAGTCCTACGAGCAGTACTTC. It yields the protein CASSPPGQSYEQYF. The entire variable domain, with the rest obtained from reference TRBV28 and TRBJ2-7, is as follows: DVKVTQSSRYLVKRTGEKVFLECVQDMDHENMFWYRQDPGLGLRLIYFSYDVKMKEKGDIPEGYSVSREKKERFSLILESASTNQTSMYLCASSPPGQSYEQYFGPGTRLTVT.

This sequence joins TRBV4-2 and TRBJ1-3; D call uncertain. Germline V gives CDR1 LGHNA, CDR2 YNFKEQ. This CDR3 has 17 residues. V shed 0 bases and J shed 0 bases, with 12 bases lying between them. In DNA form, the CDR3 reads TGTGCCAGCAGCCAAGAGGAGACTGCGAGCTCTGGAAACACCATATATTTT. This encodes CASSQEETASSGNTIYF.

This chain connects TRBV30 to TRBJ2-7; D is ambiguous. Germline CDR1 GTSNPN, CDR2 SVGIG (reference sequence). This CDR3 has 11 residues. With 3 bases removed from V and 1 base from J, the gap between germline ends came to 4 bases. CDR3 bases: TGTGCCTGGAGCGAATCCTACGAGCAGTACTTC. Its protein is CAWSESYEQYF.

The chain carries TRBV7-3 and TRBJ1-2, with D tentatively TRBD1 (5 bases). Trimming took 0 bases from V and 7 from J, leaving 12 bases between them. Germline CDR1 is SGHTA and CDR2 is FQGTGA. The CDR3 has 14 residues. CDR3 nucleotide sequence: TGTGCCAGCAGCTTAACTGCAGGAGGGGCTGGCTACACCTTC. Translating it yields CASSLTAGGAGYTF.

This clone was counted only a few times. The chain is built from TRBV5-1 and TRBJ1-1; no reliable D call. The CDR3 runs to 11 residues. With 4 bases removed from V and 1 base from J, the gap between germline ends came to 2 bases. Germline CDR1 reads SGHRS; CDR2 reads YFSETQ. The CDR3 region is CASSQNTEAFF. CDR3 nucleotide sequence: TGCGCCAGCAGCCAGAACACTGAAGCTTTCTTT.

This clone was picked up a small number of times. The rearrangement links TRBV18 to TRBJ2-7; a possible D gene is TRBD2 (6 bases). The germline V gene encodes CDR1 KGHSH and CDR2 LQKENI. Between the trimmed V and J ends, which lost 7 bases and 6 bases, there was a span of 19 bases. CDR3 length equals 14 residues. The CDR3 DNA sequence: TGTGCCAGCTTCATAAAGGAGGGATTTGGCGAGCAGTACTTC. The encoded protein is CASFIKEGFGEQYF. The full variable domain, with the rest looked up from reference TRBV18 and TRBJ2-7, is NAGVMQNPRHLVRRRGQEARLRCSPMKGHSHVYWYRQLPEEGLKFMVYLQKENIIDESGMPKERFSAEFPKEGPSILRIQQVVRGDSAAYFCASFIKEGFGEQYFGPGTRLTVT.

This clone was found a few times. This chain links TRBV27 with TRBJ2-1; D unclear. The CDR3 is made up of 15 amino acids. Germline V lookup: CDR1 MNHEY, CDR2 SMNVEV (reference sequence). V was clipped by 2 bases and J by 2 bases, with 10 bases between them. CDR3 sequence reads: CASSLTWTAYNEQFF. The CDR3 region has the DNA TGTGCCAGCAGTTTAACCTGGACGGCCTACAATGAGCAGTTCTTC.

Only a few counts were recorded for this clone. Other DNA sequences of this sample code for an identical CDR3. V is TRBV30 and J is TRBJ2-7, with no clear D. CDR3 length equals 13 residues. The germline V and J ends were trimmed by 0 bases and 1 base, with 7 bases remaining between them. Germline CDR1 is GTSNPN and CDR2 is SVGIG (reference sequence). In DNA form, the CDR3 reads TGTGCCTGGAGTGTACAAGGGTCCTACGAGCAGTACTTC. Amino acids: CAWSVQGSYEQYF.

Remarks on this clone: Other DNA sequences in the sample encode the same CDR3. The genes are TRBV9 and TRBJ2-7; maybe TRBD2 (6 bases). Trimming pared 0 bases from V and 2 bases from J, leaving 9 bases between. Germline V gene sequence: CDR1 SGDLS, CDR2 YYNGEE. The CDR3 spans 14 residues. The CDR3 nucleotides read TGTGCCAGCAGCGTAGGGGCGGGGACCTACGAGCAGTACTTC. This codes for CASSVGAGTYEQYF. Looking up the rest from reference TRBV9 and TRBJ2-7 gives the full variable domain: DSGVTQTPKHLITATGQRVTLRCSPRSGDLSVYWYQQSLDQGLQFLIQYYNGEERAKGNILERFSAQQFPDLHSELNLSSLELGDSALYFCASSVGAGTYEQYFGPGTRLTVT.

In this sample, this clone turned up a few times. CDR3 sequence (DNA): TGTGCCAGCAGCCCGTGGACTAGCGGATACAATGAGCAGTTCTTC. Translated, it gives CASSPWTSGYNEQFF. This chain uses TRBV6-6 with TRBJ2-1; 10 nucleotides line up with TRBD2. CDR1 and CDR2 (germline): MNHNY, SVGAGI (reference sequence). J was trimmed by 4 bases and V by 6 bases; bases with no gene match: 6. The CDR3 runs to 15 residues.

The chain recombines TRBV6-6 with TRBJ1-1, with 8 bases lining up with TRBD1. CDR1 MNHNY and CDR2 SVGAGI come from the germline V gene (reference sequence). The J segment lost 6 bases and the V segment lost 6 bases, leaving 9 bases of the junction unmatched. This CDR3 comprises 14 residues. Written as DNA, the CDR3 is TGTGCCAGCAGGTCAGGGGGCGTGGGGTCTGAAGCTTTCTTT. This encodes CASRSGGVGSEAFF.

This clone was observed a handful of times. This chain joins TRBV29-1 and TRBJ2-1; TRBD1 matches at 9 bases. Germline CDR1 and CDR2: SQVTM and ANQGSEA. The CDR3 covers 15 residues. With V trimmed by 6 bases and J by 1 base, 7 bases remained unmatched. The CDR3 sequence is CSVRRDRDSYNEQFF. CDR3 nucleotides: TGCAGCGTGCGGCGGGACAGGGATTCCTACAATGAGCAGTTCTTC.

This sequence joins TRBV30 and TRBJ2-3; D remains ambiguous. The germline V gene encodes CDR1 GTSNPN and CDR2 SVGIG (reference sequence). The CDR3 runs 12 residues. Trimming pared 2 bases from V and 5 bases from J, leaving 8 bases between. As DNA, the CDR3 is TGTGCCTGGAGTCCAATACTAGATACGCAGTATTTT. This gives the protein CAWSPILDTQYF. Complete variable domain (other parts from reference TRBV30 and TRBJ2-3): SQTIHQWPATLVQPVGSPLSLECTVEGTSNPNLYWYRQAAGRGLQLLFYSVGIGQISSEVPQNLSASRPQDRQFILSSKKLLLSDSGFYLCAWSPILDTQYFGPGTRLTVL.

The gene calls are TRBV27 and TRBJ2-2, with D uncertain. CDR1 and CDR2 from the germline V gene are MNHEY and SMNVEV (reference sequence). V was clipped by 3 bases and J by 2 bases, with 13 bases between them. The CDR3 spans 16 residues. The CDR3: CASSFFARLNTGELFF. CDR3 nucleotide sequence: TGTGCCAGCAGTTTTTTCGCCAGGTTAAACACCGGGGAGCTGTTTTTT.

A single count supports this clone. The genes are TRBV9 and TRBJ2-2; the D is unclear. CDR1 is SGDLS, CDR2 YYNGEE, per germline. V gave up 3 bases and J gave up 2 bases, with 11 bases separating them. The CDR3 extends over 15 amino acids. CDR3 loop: CASSGTRFNTGELFF. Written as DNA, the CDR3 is TGTGCCAGCAGCGGCACAAGGTTTAACACCGGGGAGCTGTTTTTT.

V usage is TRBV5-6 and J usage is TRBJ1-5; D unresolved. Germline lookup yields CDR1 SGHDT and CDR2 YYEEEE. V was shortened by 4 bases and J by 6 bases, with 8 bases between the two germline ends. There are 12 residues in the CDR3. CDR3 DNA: TGTGCCAGCAGCCCCTTTGGTCAGCCCCAGCATTTT. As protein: CASSPFGQPQHF.

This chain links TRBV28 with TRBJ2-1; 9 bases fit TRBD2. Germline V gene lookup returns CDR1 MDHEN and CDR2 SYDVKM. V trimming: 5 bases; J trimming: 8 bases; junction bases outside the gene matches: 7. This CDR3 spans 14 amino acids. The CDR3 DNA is TGTGCCAGCAGTGGGCTAGCGGGGATCTATGAGCAGTTCTTC. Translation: CASSGLAGIYEQFF.

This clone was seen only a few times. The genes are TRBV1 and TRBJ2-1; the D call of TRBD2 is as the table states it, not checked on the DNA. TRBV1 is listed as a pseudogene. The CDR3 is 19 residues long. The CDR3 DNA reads TGCACCAGCAGCCCTACCACCACCGGACAAGCGGGAGACGACAATGAGCAGTTCTTC. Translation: CTSSPTTTGQAGDDNEQFF.